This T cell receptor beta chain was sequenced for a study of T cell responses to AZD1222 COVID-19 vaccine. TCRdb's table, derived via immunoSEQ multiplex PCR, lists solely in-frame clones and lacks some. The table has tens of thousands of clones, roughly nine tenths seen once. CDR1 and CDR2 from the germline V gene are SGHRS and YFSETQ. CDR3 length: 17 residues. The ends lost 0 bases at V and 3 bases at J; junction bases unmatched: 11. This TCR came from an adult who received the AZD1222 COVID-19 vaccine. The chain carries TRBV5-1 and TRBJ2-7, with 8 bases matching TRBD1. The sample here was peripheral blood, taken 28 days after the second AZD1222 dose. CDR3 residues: CASSLGMGAGQGYEQYF. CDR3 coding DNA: TGCGCCAGCAGCTTGGGTATGGGCGCTGGACAGGGCTACGAGCAGTACTTC.